This T cell receptor beta chain is drawn from a study of blood T cell repertoires in COVID-19. At the level of the study: COVID-19 samples, acute and convalescent, were from the United States, Italy and Spain.

Participant age was about 18 to 100 years, and participants resided in about 25 US areas. Participant reports of clinical history set cohort assignment. Two consecutive negative NP/OP PCR tests, clearance, or resolved symptoms defined Cohort 3 recovery. The table came from immunoSEQ multiplex PCR; TCRdb's copy has only in-frame clones and leaves some out. Of under 500,000 clones in the sample, around 87% were seen once. Sample: PBMCs or T cells enriched from blood (not recorded which). This receptor was taken from a man aged 30 to 39 who had recovered from COVID-19.

CDR3 residues: CATRNFGTGSNEQFF. DNA of the CDR3: TGTGCCACCAGGAATTTCGGGACAGGGTCAAATGAGCAGTTCTTC. The rearrangement joins TRBV15 to TRBJ2-1, with 9 bases aligning to TRBD1. Losses at the gene ends were 6 bases for V and 7 bases for J; bases not matched to a gene: 10. CDR1 is LNHNV, CDR2 YYDKDF, per germline (reference sequence). The CDR3 runs 15 residues.